A selection of T cell receptor beta chains follows, all from one sample in a study of T cell changes during pregnancy in multiple sclerosis. Measured with immunoSEQ multiplex PCR; TCRdb has only the in-frame clones, and not every one. The table includes 100,000 to 140,000 clones, about 90% detected once. The source was peripheral blood, collected in the third trimester of pregnancy. The receptor source for this set is a female donor in good health, enrolled as a control in a pregnancy study. Each CDR3 is given with its conserved first and last residue. The order of the fields is J gene, V gene, D gene, CDR3 length, clone size, CDR3 protein, CDR3 DNA. D genes are given only for firm matches. Part of the rows lack a size; the others show once, few, many or a class for expanded clones.

J: TRBJ2-1; V: TRBV5-5; D: .; length: 11; size: .; CDR3: CASSLLNEQFF; DNA: TGTGCCAGCAGCTTACTCAATGAGCAGTTCTTC
J: TRBJ2-1; V: TRBV18; D: .; length: 17; size: .; CDR3: CASSPLVVWSSYNEQFF; DNA: TGTGCCAGCTCACCATTGGTTGTTTGGAGCTCCTACAATGAGCAGTTCTTC
J: TRBJ1-1; V: TRBV7-2; D: TRBD1; length: 17; size: .; CDR3: CASSSRSTGTGRPEAFF; DNA: TGTGCCAGCAGCTCTCGAAGTACCGGGACAGGGAGGCCTGAAGCTTTCTTT
J: TRBJ2-7; V: TRBV11-3; D: .; length: 13; size: .; CDR3: CASSGTSLGEQYF; DNA: TGTGCCAGCAGCGGGACATCTTTGGGGGAGCAGTACTTC
J: TRBJ2-2; V: TRBV6-5; D: .; length: 13; size: .; CDR3: CASTRRGGWELFF; DNA: TGTGCCAGCACCAGGAGGGGGGGTTGGGAGCTGTTTTTT
J: TRBJ1-3; V: TRBV30; D: .; length: 16; size: .; CDR3: CAWSGYQANSGNTIYF; DNA: TGTGCCTGGAGCGGGTATCAAGCGAACTCTGGAAACACCATATATTTT
J: TRBJ1-5; V: TRBV6-5; D: .; length: 15; size: .; CDR3: CASSPAGGFGQPQHF; DNA: TGTGCCAGCAGTCCAGCGGGGGGGTTTGGGCAGCCCCAGCATTTT
J: TRBJ2-5; V: TRBV4-1; D: .; length: 14; size: .; CDR3: CASSQGTMEETQYF; DNA: TGCGCCAGCAGCCAGGGGACAATGGAAGAGACCCAGTACTTC
J: TRBJ1-1; V: TRBV6-6; D: .; length: 14; size: once; CDR3: CASSYDRGNTEAFF; DNA: TGTGCCAGCAGTTACGACAGAGGGAACACTGAAGCTTTCTTT
J: TRBJ1-2; V: TRBV4-3; D: .; length: 14; size: .; CDR3: CASSQKTGNYGYTF; DNA: TGCGCCAGCAGCCAAAAAACAGGGAACTATGGCTACACCTTC
J: TRBJ2-5; V: TRBV30; D: .; length: 13; size: once; CDR3: CAHRRGAKETQYF; DNA: TGTGCCCACAGACGCGGGGCCAAAGAGACCCAGTACTTC
J: TRBJ2-2; V: TRBV5-1; D: .; length: 17; size: .; CDR3: CASSLAGLVGLTGELFF; DNA: TGCGCCAGCAGCTTGGCCGGGTTGGTAGGTCTCACCGGGGAGCTGTTTTTT
J: TRBJ1-5; V: TRBV6-5; D: TRBD1; length: 14; size: .; CDR3: CASSRGQGNQPQHF; DNA: TGTGCCAGCAGCCGAGGACAGGGGAATCAGCCCCAGCATTTT
J: TRBJ1-2; V: TRBV5-1; D: .; length: 15; size: .; CDR3: CASSLDGPGIYGYTF; DNA: TGCGCCAGCAGCTTGGACGGACCCGGGATCTATGGCTACACCTTC
J: TRBJ2-5; V: TRBV4-1; D: TRBD2; length: 16; size: once; CDR3: CASSSLGLGFQETQYF; DNA: TGCGCCAGCAGCTCCCTTGGACTAGGATTCCAAGAGACCCAGTACTTC
J: TRBJ2-2; V: TRBV27; D: TRBD2; length: 15; size: .; CDR3: CASSLAGGHTGELFF; DNA: TGTGCCAGCAGTCTAGCGGGGGGTCACACCGGGGAGCTGTTTTTT
J: TRBJ2-1; V: TRBV18; D: TRBD2; length: 18; size: .; CDR3: CASSQGNSGDRAYNEQFF; DNA: TGTGCCAGCTCACAAGGCAATAGCGGGGATCGCGCCTACAATGAGCAGTTCTTC